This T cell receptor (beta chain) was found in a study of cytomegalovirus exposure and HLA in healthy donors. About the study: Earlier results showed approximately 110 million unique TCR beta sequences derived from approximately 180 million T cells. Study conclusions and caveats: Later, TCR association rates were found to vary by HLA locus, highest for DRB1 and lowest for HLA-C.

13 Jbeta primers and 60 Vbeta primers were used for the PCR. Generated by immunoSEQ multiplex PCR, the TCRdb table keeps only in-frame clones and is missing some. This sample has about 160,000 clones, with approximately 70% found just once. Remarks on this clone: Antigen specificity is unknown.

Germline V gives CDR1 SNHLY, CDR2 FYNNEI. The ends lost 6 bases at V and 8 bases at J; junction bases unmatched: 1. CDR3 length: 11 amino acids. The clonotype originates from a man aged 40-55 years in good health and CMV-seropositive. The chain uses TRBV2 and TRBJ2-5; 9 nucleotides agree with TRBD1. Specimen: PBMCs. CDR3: CASRDRGTQYF. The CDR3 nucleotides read TGTGCCAGCAGGGACAGGGGAACCCAGTACTTC.